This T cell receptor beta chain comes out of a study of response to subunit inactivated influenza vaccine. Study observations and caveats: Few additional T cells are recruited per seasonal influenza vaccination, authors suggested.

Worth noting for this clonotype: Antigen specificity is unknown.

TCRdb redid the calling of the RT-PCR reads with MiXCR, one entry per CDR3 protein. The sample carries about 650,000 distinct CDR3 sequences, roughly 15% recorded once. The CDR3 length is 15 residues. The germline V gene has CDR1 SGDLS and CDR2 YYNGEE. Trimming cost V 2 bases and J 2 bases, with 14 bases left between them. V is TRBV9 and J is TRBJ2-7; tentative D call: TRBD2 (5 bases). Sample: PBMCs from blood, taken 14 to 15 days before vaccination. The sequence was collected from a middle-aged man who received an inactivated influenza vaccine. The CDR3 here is CASSVELGYPYEQYF. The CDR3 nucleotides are TGTGCCAGCAGCGTTGAACTAGGCTACCCCTACGAGCAGTACTTC.